These 10 T cell receptor beta chains share one sample of origin, sequenced in a study of CD8 T cells in ankylosing spondylitis. Findings of the study overall: A motif of 8 or 9 highly homologous TCR beta variants was seen as apparently characteristic of ankylosing spondylitis blood.

TCRdb fed the 5' RACE reads into MiXCR, producing one record per CDR3 protein. The table records 450,000 or so distinct CDR3 sequences, 25% to 30% of them present only once. For these TCRs, the target antigens are not known. The sample comprised blood, either unsorted or a sorted T cell fraction (not recorded which). The source is a male donor with ankylosing spondylitis.

This clonotype was observed many times. The chain employs TRBV20-1 and TRBJ2-1; 13 bases fit TRBD2. V gave up 4 bases and J gave up 4 bases; unmatched junction bases: 4. This CDR3 has 15 residues. CDR1 is DFQATT and CDR2 is SNEGSKA in the germline V gene (reference sequence). The CDR3 sequence is CSATGLAGVYNEQFF. The CDR3 nucleotides read TGCAGTGCTACCGGACTAGCGGGAGTTTACAATGAGCAGTTCTTC.

The chain uses TRBV20-1 and TRBJ2-1; weak D call: TRBD2 (7 bases). V lost 6 bases and J lost 6, with 21 bases in between. Germline assignment: CDR1 DFQATT and CDR2 SNEGSKA (reference sequence). There are 15 residues in the CDR3. CDR3 in amino acids: CSASRGGGLINEQFF. In DNA form, the CDR3 reads TGCAGTGCCTCCCGTGGAGGGGGACTAATCAATGAGCAGTTCTTC.

In DNA form, the CDR3 reads TGTGCCAGCACCTTAAAGGCTGGAAACACCATATATTTT. Amino acids: CASTLKAGNTIYF. The chain links TRBV12-3 or TRBV12-4 to TRBJ1-3; the D is unclear. The CDR3 loop spans 13 amino acids. V was clipped by 7 bases and J by 2 bases, with 9 bases between them.

The chain is built from TRBV2 and TRBJ1-2; a possible D gene is TRBD1 (5 bases). Germline V gene sequence: CDR1 SNHLY, CDR2 FYNNEI. CDR3 size: 14 residues. The germline V and J ends were trimmed by 7 bases and 4 bases, with 16 bases remaining between them. The CDR3 coding sequence is TGTGCCAGCACCACAGCAGGGCTTTCCTATGGCTACACCTTC. Encoded protein: CASTTAGLSYGYTF. Variable domain in full (rest from reference TRBV2 and TRBJ1-2): EPEVTQTPSHQVTQMGQEVILRCVPISNHLYFYWYRQILGQKVEFLVSFYNNEISEKSEIFDDQFSVERPDGSNFTLKIRSTKLEDSAMYFCASTTAGLSYGYTFGSGTRLTVV.

This clonotype has more than one count but fewer than ten. The genes are TRBV12-3 or TRBV12-4 and TRBJ1-5; the D is unclear. The CDR3 is made up of 14 amino acids. Between the trimmed V and J ends, which lost 4 bases and 0 bases, there was a span of 7 bases. The CDR3 reads CASSSYNSNQPQHF. CDR3 DNA: TGTGCCAGCAGTTCATATAATAGCAATCAGCCCCAGCATTTT.

The chain is built from TRBV21-1 and TRBJ1-5. TRBV21-1 is shown as a pseudogene. CDR3 size: 15 residues. As DNA, the CDR3 is TGTGCCAGCAGCAAACCGACTCCTAGCAATCAGCCCCAGCATTTT. Translating it yields CASSKPTPSNQPQHF.

This sequence joins TRBV5-1 and TRBJ2-2, with unresolved D. Germline V CDR1 and CDR2: SGHRS, YFSETQ. This CDR3 spans 13 amino acids. The V and J ends lost 0 bases and 6 bases respectively, with 6 bases between them. CDR3 sequence: CASSLVLSGELFF. The CDR3 DNA reads TGCGCCAGCAGCTTGGTATTGTCCGGGGAGCTGTTTTTT.

J is TRBJ2-7 and V is TRBV20-1, with D maybe TRBD1 (5 bases). The CDR3 length is 15 residues. V lost 0 bases, J lost 8 bases, and 20 bases lay in between. Germline V CDR1 and CDR2: DFQATT, SNEGSKA (reference sequence). The CDR3: CSARDRRQGITKQYF. The CDR3 bases are TGCAGTGCTAGAGATCGGCGGCAGGGCATTACCAAGCAGTACTTC.

The chain uses TRBV2 and TRBJ2-7; D may be TRBD2 (5 bases). Trimming took off 6 bases at V and 7 bases at J, with 10 bases between the two ends. Germline V CDR1 and CDR2: SNHLY, FYNNEI. The CDR3 spans 11 residues. The CDR3 here is CASRKRGEQYF. The CDR3 region has the DNA TGTGCCAGCAGGAAAAGAGGGGAGCAGTACTTC.

The gene calls are TRBV7-9 and TRBJ2-1; 12 nucleotides agree with TRBD2. This CDR3 has 15 residues. With 5 bases clipped from V and 6 bases from J, the junction kept 5 bases outside the gene matches. Germline CDR1 and CDR2: SEHNR and FQNEAQ (reference sequence). For the CDR3, the DNA is TGTGCCAGCAGCCCTAGCGGGAGGGAGGCCAATGAGCAGTTCTTC. It is translated as CASSPSGREANEQFF.